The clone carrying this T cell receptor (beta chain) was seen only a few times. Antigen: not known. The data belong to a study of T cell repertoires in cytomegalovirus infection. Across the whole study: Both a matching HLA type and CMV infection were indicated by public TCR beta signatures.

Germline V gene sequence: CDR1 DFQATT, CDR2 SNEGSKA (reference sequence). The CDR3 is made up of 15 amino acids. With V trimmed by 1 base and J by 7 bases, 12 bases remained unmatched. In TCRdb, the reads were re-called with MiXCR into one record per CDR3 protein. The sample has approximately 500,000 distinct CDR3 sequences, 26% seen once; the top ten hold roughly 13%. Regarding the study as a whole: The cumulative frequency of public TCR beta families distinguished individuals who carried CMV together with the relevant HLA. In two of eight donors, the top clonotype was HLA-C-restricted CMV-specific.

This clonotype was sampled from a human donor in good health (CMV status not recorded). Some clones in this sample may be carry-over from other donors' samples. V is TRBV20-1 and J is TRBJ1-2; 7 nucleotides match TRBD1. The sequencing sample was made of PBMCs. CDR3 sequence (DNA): TGCAGTGCTAGAGTGAACCGCAGGGGGATTGGTGGCTACACCTTC. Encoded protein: CSARVNRRGIGGYTF.